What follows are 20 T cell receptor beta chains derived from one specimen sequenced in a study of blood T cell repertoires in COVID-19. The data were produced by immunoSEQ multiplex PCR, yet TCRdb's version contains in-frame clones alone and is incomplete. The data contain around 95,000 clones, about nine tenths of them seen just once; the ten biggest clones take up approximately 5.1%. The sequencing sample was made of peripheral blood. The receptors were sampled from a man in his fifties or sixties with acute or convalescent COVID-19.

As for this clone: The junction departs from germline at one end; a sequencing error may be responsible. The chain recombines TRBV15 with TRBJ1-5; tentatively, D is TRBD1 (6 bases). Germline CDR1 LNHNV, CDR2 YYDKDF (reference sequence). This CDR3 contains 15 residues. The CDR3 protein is CAASSDDRRDQPQHF. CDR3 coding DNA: TGTGCCGCCAGCAGCGACGACAGGCGCGACCAGCCCCAGCATTTT.

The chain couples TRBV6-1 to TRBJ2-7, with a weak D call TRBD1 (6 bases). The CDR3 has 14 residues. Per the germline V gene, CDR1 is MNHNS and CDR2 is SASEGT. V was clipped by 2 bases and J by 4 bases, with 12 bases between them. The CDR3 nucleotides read TGTGCCAGCAGTGAACCGGGACACTTATACGAGCAGTACTTC. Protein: CASSEPGHLYEQYF.

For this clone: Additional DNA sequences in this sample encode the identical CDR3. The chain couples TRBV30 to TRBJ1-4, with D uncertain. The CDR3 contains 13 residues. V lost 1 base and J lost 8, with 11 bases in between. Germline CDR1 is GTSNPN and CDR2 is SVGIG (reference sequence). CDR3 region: CAWSGEGGEKLFF. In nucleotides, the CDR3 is TGTGCCTGGAGTGGGGAGGGTGGGGAAAAACTGTTTTTT.

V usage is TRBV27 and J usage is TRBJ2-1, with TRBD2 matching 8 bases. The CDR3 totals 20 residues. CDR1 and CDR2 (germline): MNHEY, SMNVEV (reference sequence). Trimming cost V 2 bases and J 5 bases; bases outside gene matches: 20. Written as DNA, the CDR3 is TGTGCCAGCAGTTTAAGTCGTAGCGGGGCCTTACAATTGGGGCACAATGAGCAGTTCTTC. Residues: CASSLSRSGALQLGHNEQFF.

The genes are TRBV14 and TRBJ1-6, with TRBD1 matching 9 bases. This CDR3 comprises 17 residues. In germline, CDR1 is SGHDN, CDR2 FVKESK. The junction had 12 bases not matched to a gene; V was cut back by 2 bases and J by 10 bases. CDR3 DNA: TGTGCCAGCAGCCAACGATTACTAACAGGGGGCAACTCACCCCTCCACTTT. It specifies CASSQRLLTGGNSPLHF. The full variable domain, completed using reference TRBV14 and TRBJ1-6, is EAGVTQFPSHSVIEKGQTVTLRCDPISGHDNLYWYRRVMGKEIKFLLHFVKESKQDESGMPNNRFLAERTGGTYSTLKVQPAELEDSGVYFCASSQRLLTGGNSPLHFGNGTRLTVT.

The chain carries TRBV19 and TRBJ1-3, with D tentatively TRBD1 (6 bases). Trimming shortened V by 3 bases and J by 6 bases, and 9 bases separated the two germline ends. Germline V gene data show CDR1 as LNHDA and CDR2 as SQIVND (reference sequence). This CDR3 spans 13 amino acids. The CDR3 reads CASSIGTQNTIYF. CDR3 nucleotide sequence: TGTGCCAGTAGTATCGGGACACAAAACACCATATATTTT.

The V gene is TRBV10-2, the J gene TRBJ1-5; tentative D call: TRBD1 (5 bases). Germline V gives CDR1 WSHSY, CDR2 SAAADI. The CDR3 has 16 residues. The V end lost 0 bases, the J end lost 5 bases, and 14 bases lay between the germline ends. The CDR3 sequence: CASSESPGKGHQPQHF. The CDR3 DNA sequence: TGCGCCAGCAGTGAGTCGCCAGGGAAAGGGCATCAGCCCCAGCATTTT.

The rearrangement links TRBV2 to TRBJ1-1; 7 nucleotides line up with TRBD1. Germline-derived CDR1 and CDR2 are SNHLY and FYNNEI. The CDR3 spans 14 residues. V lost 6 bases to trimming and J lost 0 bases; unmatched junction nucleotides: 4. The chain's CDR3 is CASRGQTMNTEAFF. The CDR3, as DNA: TGTGCCAGCAGGGGACAGACTATGAACACTGAAGCTTTCTTT.

CDR3 coding DNA: TGTGCCAGCAGTTTCCTGGTTGGCAGCTACACCTTC. Its protein is CASSFLVGSYTF. This chain uses TRBV12-3 or TRBV12-4 with TRBJ1-2, with unresolved D. With 3 bases removed from V and 9 bases from J, the gap between germline ends came to 11 bases. The CDR3 covers 12 residues.

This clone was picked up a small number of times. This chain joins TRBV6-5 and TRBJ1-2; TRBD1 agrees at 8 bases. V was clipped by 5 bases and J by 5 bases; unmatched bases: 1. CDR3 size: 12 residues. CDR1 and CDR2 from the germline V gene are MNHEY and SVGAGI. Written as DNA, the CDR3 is TGTGCCAGCAGTACAGGGGGTTATGGCTACACCTTC. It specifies CASSTGGYGYTF.

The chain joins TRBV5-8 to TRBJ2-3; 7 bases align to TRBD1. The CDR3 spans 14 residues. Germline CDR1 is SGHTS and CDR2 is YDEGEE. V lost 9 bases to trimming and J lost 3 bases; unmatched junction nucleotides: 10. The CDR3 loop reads CATRQGFSTDTQYF. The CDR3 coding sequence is TGTGCCACCCGACAGGGTTTCTCGACAGATACGCAGTATTTT.

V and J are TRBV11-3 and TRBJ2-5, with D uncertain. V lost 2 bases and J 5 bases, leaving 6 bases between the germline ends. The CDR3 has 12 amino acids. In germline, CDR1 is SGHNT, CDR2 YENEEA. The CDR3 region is CASSLLSETQYF. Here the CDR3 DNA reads TGTGCCAGCAGCTTACTGAGTGAGACCCAGTACTTC.

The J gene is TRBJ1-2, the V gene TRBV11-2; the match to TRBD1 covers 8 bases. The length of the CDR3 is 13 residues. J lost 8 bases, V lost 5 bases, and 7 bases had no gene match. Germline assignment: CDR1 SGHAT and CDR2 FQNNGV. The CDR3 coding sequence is TGTGCCAGCAGCACCCGACAGGGGCTCGGCTACACCTTC. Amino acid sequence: CASSTRQGLGYTF.

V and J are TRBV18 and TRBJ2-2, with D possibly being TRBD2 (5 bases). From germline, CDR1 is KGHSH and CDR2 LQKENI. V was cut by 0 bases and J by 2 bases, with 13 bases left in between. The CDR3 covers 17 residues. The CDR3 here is CASSPPPGLTNTGELFF. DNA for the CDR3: TGTGCCAGCTCACCACCTCCAGGACTGACCAACACCGGGGAGCTGTTTTTT.

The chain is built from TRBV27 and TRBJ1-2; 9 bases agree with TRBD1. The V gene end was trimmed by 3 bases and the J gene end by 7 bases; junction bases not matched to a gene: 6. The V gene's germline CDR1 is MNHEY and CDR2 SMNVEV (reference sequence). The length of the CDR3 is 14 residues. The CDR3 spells CASSFLQGAPGYTF. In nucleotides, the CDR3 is TGTGCCAGCAGTTTCCTACAGGGGGCGCCTGGCTACACCTTC.

In DNA, the CDR3 is TGTGCCAGCAGCTTGGGTGGGGAGTCGAACACTGAAGCTTTCTTT. It translates to CASSLGGESNTEAFF. This chain links TRBV5-4 with TRBJ1-1; no reliable D call. The CDR3 extends over 15 amino acids. Germline V gives CDR1 SGHNT, CDR2 YYREEE (reference sequence). V was trimmed by 0 bases and J by 1 base, leaving 10 bases between them. Full variable domain (outside the CDR3, taken from reference TRBV5-4 and TRBJ1-1): ETGVTQSPTHLIKTRGQQVTLRCSSQSGHNTVSWYQQALGQGPQFIFQYYREEENGRGNFPPRFSGLQFPNYSSELNVNALELDDSALYLCASSLGGESNTEAFFGQGTRLTVV.

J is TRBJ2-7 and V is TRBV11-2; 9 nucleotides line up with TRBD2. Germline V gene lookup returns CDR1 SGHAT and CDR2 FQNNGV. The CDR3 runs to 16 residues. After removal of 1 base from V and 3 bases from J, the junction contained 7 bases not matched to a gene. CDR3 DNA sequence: TGTGCCAGCAGCTTAGGGCTAGCGGGACCCCACTACGAGCAGTACTTC. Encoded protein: CASSLGLAGPHYEQYF.

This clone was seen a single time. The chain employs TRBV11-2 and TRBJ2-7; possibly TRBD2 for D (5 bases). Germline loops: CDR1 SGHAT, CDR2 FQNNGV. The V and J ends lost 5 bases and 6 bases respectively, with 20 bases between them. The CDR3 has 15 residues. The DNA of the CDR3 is TGTGCCAGCAGCAAAGGTGAGGGAGAGTTTGGCGAGCAGTACTTC. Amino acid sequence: CASSKGEGEFGEQYF.

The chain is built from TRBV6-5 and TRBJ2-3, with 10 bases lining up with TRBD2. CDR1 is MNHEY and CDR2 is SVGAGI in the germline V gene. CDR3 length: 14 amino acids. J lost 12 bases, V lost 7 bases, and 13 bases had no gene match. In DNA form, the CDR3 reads TGTGCCAGCAAGGGGGCACCTAGCGGGGGCCCCCAGTATTTT. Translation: CASKGAPSGGPQYF.

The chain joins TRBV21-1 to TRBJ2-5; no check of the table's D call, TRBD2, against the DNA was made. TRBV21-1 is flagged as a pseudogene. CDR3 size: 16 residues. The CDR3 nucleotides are TGTGCCAGCAGCAAAGTCAGCGGGAGGGGACAAGAGACCCAGTACTTC. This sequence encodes CASSKVSGRGQETQYF.